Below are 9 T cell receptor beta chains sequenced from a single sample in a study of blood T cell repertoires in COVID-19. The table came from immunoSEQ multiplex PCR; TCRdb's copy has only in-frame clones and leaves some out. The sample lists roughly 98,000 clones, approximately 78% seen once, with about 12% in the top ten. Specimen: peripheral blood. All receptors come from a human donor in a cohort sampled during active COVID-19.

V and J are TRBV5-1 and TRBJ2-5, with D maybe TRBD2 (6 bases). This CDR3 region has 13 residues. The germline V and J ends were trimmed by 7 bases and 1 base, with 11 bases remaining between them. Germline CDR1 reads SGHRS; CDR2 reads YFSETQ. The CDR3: CASWGDSQETQYF. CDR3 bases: TGCGCCAGCTGGGGGGACTCCCAAGAGACCCAGTACTTC. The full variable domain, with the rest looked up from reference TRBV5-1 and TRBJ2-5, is KAGVTQTPRYLIKTRGQQVTLSCSPISGHRSVSWYQQTPGQGLQFLFEYFSETQRNKGNFPGRFSGRQFSNSRSEMNVSTLELGDSALYLCASWGDSQETQYFGPGTRLLVL.

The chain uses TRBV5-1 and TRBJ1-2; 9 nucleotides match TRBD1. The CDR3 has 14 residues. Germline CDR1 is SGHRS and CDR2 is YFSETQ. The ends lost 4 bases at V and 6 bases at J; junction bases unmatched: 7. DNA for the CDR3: TGCGCCAGCAGCACGGGGACAGGGCAGGATGGCTACACCTTC. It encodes CASSTGTGQDGYTF.

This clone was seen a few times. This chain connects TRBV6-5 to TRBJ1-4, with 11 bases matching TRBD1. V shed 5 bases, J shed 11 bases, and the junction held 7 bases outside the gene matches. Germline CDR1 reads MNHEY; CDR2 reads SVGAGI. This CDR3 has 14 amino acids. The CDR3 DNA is TGTGCCAGCAGTCAGGACAGGGGGCGGCCTAAACTGTTTTTT. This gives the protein CASSQDRGRPKLFF.

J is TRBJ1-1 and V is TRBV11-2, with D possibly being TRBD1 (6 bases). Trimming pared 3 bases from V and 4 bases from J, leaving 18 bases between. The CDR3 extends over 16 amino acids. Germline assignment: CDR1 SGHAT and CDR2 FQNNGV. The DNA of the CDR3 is TGTGCCAGCAGCTTCGGGGGGGCAGGTACGGGCACTGAAGCTTTCTTT. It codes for CASSFGGAGTGTEAFF.

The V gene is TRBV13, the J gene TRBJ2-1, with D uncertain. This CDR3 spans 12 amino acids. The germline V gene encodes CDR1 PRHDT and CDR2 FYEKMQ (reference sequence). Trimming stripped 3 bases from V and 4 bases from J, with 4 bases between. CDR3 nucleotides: TGTGCCAGCAGCTTCCGTTACAATGAGCAGTTCTTC. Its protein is CASSFRYNEQFF.

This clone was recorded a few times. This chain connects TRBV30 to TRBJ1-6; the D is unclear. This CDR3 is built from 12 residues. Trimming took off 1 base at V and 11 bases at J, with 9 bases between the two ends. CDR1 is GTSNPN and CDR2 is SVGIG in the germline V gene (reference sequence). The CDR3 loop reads CAWSDTFPPLHF. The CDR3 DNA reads TGTGCCTGGAGTGACACCTTCCCACCCCTCCACTTT.

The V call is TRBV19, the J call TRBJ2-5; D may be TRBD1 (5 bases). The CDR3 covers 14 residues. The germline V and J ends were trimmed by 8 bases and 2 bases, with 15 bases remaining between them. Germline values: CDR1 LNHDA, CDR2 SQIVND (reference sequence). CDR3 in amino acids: CASPPTDEQETQYF. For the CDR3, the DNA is TGTGCCAGTCCACCGACAGACGAACAAGAGACCCAGTACTTC.

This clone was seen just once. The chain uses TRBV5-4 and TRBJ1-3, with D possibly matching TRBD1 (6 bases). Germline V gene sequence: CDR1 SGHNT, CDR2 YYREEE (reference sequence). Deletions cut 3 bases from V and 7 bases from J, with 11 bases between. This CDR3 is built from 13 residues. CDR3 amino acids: CASSYRDTNTIYF. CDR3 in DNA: TGTGCCAGCAGCTACCGGGACACCAACACCATATATTTT. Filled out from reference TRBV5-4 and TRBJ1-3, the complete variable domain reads ETGVTQSPTHLIKTRGQQVTLRCSSQSGHNTVSWYQQALGQGPQFIFQYYREEENGRGNFPPRFSGLQFPNYSSELNVNALELDDSALYLCASSYRDTNTIYFGEGSWLTVV.

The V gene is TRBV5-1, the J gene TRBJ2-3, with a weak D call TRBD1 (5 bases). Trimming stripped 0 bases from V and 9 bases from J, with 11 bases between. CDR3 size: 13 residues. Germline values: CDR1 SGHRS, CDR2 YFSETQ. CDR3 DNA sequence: TGCGCCAGCAGCTTGGAGGACATGACCACGCAGTATTTT. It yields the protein CASSLEDMTTQYF.